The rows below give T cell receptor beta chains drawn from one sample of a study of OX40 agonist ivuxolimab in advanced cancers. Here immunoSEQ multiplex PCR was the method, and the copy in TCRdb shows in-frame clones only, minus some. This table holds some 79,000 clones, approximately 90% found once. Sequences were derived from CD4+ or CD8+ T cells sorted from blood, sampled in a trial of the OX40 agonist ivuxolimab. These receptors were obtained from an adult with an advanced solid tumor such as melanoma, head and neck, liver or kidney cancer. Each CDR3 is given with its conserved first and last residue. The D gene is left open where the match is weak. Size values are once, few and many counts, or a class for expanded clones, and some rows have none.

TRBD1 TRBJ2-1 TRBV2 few CASSADRGSYNEQFF TGTGCCAGCAGTGCAGACAGGGGGTCCTACAATGAGCAGTTCTTC
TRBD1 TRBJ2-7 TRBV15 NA CATSRGQGSYEQYF TGTGCCACCAGCAGGGGACAGGGATCCTACGAGCAGTACTTC
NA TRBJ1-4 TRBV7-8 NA CASRRTVNEKLFF TGTGCCAGCAGACGGACAGTTAATGAAAAACTGTTTTTT
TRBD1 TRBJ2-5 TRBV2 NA CASRGQGVLQETQYF TGTGCCAGCAGGGGACAGGGAGTATTACAAGAGACCCAGTACTTC
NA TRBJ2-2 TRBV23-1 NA CASSHMRYTGELFF TGCGCCAGCAGTCATATGCGTTACACCGGGGAGCTGTTTTTT
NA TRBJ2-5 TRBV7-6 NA CASSSTGTEAETQYF TGTGCCAGCAGCTCGACCGGGACGGAGGCTGAGACCCAGTACTTC
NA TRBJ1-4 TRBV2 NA CASSEQGIQMKLFF TGTGCCAGCAGTGAGCAAGGGATCCAGATGAAACTGTTTTTT
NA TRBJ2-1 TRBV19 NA CASNDGQGYYNEQFF TGTGCCAGTAATGACGGGCAGGGATACTACAATGAGCAGTTCTTC
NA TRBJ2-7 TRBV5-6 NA CASTRKQGSYEQYF TGTGCCAGCACCCGCAAACAGGGCTCCTACGAGCAGTACTTC
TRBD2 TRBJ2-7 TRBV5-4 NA CASSLTLPLAGSYEQYF TGTGCCAGCAGCTTGACCCTTCCGCTAGCGGGCTCTTACGAGCAGTACTTC
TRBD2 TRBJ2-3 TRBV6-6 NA CASNRLATDTQYF TGTGCCAGCAACCGACTAGCCACAGATACGCAGTATTTT
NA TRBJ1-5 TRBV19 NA CASSHGQQNQPQHF TGTGCCAGTAGCCATGGACAGCAAAATCAGCCCCAGCATTTT
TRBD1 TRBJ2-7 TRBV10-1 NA CASSDSGTEYEQYF TGCGCCAGCAGTGATTCGGGGACAGAATACGAGCAGTACTTC
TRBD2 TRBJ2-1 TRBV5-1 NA CASSLVAGGLSDEQFF TGCGCCAGCAGCTTGGTCGCGGGAGGGTTATCGGATGAGCAGTTCTTC
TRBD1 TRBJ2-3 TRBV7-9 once CASSYGQGIGTQYF TGTGCCAGCAGCTATGGACAGGGGATCGGTACGCAGTATTTT
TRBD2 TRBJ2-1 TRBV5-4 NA CASSLARIGGRSYNEQFF TGTGCCAGCAGCTTGGCCCGAATTGGCGGGAGGTCCTACAATGAGCAGTTCTTC
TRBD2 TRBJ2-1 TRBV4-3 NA CASSQGSGRAGSNEQFF TGCGCCAGCAGCCAAGGGAGCGGGAGGGCAGGGAGCAATGAGCAGTTCTTC
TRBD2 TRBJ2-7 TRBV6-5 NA CASSYGTSGNYEQYF TGTGCCAGCAGTTACGGGACTAGCGGCAACTACGAGCAGTACTTC
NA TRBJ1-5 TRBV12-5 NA CASGFGSNQPQHF TGTGCTAGTGGTTTTGGTAGCAATCAGCCCCAGCATTTT
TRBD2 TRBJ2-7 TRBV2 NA CASSSSLAGGYRQYF TGTGCCAGCAGTTCCTCGCTAGCGGGAGGGTATAGGCAGTACTTC
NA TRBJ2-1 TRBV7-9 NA CASSFRGSSSYNEQFF TGTGCCAGCAGCTTCCGGGGGAGTAGCTCCTACAATGAGCAGTTCTTC
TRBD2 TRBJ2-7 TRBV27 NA CASSLSRTSNAYEQYF TGTGCCAGCAGTTTATCAAGGACTAGCAACGCCTACGAGCAGTACTTC
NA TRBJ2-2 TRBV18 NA CASSPPGVRGAGELFF TGTGCCAGCTCCCCACCCGGAGTGCGAGGGGCCGGGGAGCTGTTTTTT
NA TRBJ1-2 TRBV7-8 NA CASSARRDSTPGGYTF TGTGCCAGCAGCGCCCGCCGGGACTCAACCCCCGGCGGCTACACCTTC
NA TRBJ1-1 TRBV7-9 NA CASSSQGGGRSEAFF TGTGCCAGCAGCTCCCAGGGAGGGGGGAGGTCTGAAGCTTTCTTT
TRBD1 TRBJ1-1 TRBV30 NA CAWHQKDRGLMNTEAFF TGTGCCTGGCATCAAAAAGACAGGGGGCTTATGAACACTGAAGCTTTCTTT
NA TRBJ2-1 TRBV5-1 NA CASSLGGSEGNEQFF TGCGCCAGCAGCTTGGGGGGATCAGAGGGCAATGAGCAGTTCTTC
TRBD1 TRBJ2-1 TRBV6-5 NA CASIPGAGQGNEQFF TGTGCCAGCATCCCTGGGGCGGGACAGGGCAATGAGCAGTTCTTC
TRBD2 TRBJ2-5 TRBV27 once CASSRGAGEGETQYF TGCGCCAGCAGTCGCGGAGCGGGAGAGGGAGAGACCCAGTACTTC